This is a list of T cell receptor beta chains from one sample in a study of CD8 T cells in Susac syndrome. One entry per CDR3 protein, called by TCRdb with MiXCR from the immunoSEQ multiplex PCR reads. The sample lists under 95,000 distinct CDR3 sequences, more than 85% occurring once. The sequenced sample was CD8+ T cells from PBMCs. These receptors were obtained from a human donor with Susac syndrome. Both conserved end residues are part of each CDR3. Each record gives: J gene, V gene, clone size, CDR3 protein. Clone size appears in some rows only: once, few, many, or a class for an expanded clone.

TRBJ2-5 TRBV28 NA CASSPVGTSRETQYF
TRBJ2-7 TRBV9 NA CASSVVGGYEQYF
TRBJ2-7 TRBV5-1 NA CASNSGSSYEQYF
TRBJ2-1 TRBV6-1 once CASSLLPPLAGAGRDEQFF
TRBJ1-2 TRBV30 NA CAWSVQGTGGFYGYTF
TRBJ1-2 TRBV12-3/TRBV12-4 NA CASSLGLYGYTF
TRBJ2-1 TRBV7-8 NA CASSPLLAGLFNEQFF
TRBJ1-2 TRBV29-1 NA CSVDGQGQSYGYTF
TRBJ2-7 TRBV2 NA CASSDPSGGYEQYF
TRBJ2-2 TRBV30 NA CAWSVGDTGELFF
TRBJ1-1 TRBV7-6 NA CASSPQRGWTEAFF
TRBJ2-7 TRBV27 NA CASSPMGGAYEQYF
TRBJ2-3 TRBV18 NA CASSPPGTGYYTDTQYF
TRBJ2-2 TRBV7-9 NA CASSTPGGTGELFF
TRBJ2-2 TRBV30 NA CAWSRGTGSTGELFF
TRBJ2-1 TRBV11-2 NA CASSLGQQFF
TRBJ2-1 TRBV14 NA CASSRTDSEQFF
TRBJ2-7 TRBV15 NA CATSSDGQYEQYF
TRBJ2-3 TRBV29-1 NA CSVEEGGADTQYF
TRBJ2-1 TRBV27 NA CASSFSQDNEQFF
TRBJ2-7 TRBV4-2 few CASSQDGTQASSYEQYF
TRBJ2-5 TRBV25-1 NA CASSDPPGLAGGPQTQYF
TRBJ2-7 TRBV29-1 NA CSVEEEAYEQYF
TRBJ2-5 TRBV30 NA CACFRGETQYF
TRBJ2-5 TRBV12-3/TRBV12-4 NA CATGTDQETQYF
TRBJ2-7 TRBV15 NA CATSPSPGTSLVSYEQYF
TRBJ2-1 TRBV15 NA CATKGPGTGPYNEQFF
TRBJ1-3 TRBV28 NA CASSLGSGNTIYF
TRBJ2-5 TRBV9 NA CASSPTTSGRQETQYF
TRBJ2-3 TRBV27 NA CASAQTGPTDTQYF
TRBJ2-1 TRBV27 NA CASSLSRYNEQFF
TRBJ2-7 TRBV20-1 NA CSARDKREGQYEQYF
TRBJ2-1 TRBV12-3/TRBV12-4 NA CASRPGTSVNEQFF
TRBJ2-1 TRBV6-2/TRBV6-3 NA CASSSLAGGLYNEQFF
TRBJ2-1 TRBV30 NA CAWSMGTGGVDEQFF
TRBJ2-7 TRBV30 NA CAWSMDREDEQYF
TRBJ2-4 TRBV3-1 NA CASSHPATNIQYF
TRBJ2-7 TRBV4-3 once CASSHQIGQSRYEQYF
TRBJ2-7 TRBV3-1 NA CASSTPHSARGRYEQYF
TRBJ2-1 TRBV19 NA CASRPGLAGDNEQFF
TRBJ2-3 TRBV6-2/TRBV6-3 NA CASRGSWDRVTDTQYF